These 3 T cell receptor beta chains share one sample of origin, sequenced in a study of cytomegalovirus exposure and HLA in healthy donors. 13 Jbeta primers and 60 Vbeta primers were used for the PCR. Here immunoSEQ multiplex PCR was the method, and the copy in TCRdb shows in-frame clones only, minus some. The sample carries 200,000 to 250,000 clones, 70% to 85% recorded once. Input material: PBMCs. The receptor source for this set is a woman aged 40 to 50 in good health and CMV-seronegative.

The CDR3 coding sequence is TGCAGCGTTGAGGAGAAAAACTATGGCTACACCTTC. Translated, it gives CSVEEKNYGYTF. This chain uses TRBV29-1 with TRBJ1-2, with unresolved D. Germline V gene lookup returns CDR1 SQVTM and CDR2 ANQGSEA. The CDR3 has 12 amino acids. V was shortened by 3 bases and J by 2 bases, with 7 bases between the two germline ends.

Here the CDR3 DNA reads TGTGCCAGCTTAGAGAGGGGAGGGACGAACACTGAAGCTTTCTTT. This encodes CASLERGGTNTEAFF. This rearrangement joins TRBV2 to TRBJ1-1, with TRBD1 as a possible D gene (5 bases). V lost 8 bases to trimming and J lost 1 base, with 17 bases between them. This CDR3 comprises 15 residues. Per germline, CDR1 SNHLY and CDR2 FYNNEI.

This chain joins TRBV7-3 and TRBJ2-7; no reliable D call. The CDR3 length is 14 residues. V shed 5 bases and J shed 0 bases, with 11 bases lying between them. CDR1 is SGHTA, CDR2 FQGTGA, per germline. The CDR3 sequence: CASSPTETSYEQYF. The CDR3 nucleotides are TGTGCCAGCAGCCCAACAGAGACCTCCTACGAGCAGTACTTC.